Each of the 31 T cell receptor beta chains below was sequenced from the same sample in a study of shared clonotypes between healthy human individuals. Libraries were prepared by immunoSEQ multiplex PCR; TCRdb keeps only in-frame clonotypes and omits some of them. The sample records over a million clones, approximately 76% being singletons. The specimen sequenced was memory CD4+ T cells sorted from blood. Stated subset: CD45RA-negative fraction. The origin of the receptors is a man aged 18-30 years in good health.

Details on this clone: Other nucleotide sequences in the sample specify the same CDR3. This chain's CDR3 is CSVRRGQETQYF. In DNA, the CDR3 is TGCAGCGTTCGCCGGGGTCAAGAGACCCAGTACTTC. The chain joins TRBV29-1 to TRBJ2-5; perhaps TRBD2 as D (5 bases). The CDR3 loop spans 12 amino acids. V lost 5 bases, J lost 2 bases, and 9 bases lay in between. Germline-derived CDR1 and CDR2 are SQVTM and ANQGSEA.

This clone showed up just a few times. The genes are TRBV9 and TRBJ1-6; 8 bases match TRBD1. Germline CDR1 and CDR2: SGDLS and YYNGEE. This CDR3 has 14 residues. The V gene end was trimmed by 4 bases and the J gene end by 7 bases; junction bases not matched to a gene: 4. The CDR3 sequence is CASSLGQANSPLHF. CDR3 nucleotide sequence: TGTGCCAGCAGCCTGGGACAGGCGAATTCACCCCTCCACTTT.

The chain is built from TRBV19 and TRBJ1-6; D not certain. The CDR3 has 14 amino acids. V shed 5 bases and J shed 7 bases, with 12 bases lying between them. Per germline, CDR1 LNHDA and CDR2 SQIVND (reference sequence). Here the CDR3 reads CASSETALNSPLHF. CDR3 DNA: TGTGCCAGTAGTGAAACAGCCTTAAATTCACCCCTCCACTTT.

The V call is TRBV30, the J call TRBJ1-5, with 10 bases that match TRBD1. Germline V gene sequence: CDR1 GTSNPN, CDR2 SVGIG (reference sequence). V was clipped by 3 bases and J by 6 bases; unmatched bases: 5. The CDR3 totals 14 residues. This CDR3 reads CAWRGTGDGQPQHF. In nucleotides, the CDR3 is TGTGCCTGGAGGGGGACAGGGGATGGTCAGCCCCAGCATTTT.

This sequence joins TRBV6-1 and TRBJ1-3, with 7 bases aligning to TRBD1. This CDR3 is 16 amino acids long. Germline V gives CDR1 MNHNS, CDR2 SASEGT. The V gene end was trimmed by 3 bases and the J gene end by 2 bases; junction bases not matched to a gene: 7. CDR3 in amino acids: CASSEMTGSPGNTIYF. As DNA, the CDR3 is TGTGCCAGCAGTGAGATGACAGGGAGCCCTGGAAACACCATATATTTT.

V usage is TRBV5-4 and J usage is TRBJ2-3; D not certain. Between the trimmed V and J ends, which lost 1 base and 6 bases, there was a span of 12 bases. In germline, CDR1 is SGHNT, CDR2 YYREEE (reference sequence). The CDR3 has 14 residues. The CDR3 coding sequence is TGTGCCAGCAGCTTGAGTCAGAACGAGGATACGCAGTATTTT. Its protein is CASSLSQNEDTQYF.

The V call is TRBV6-5, the J call TRBJ1-5; 10 nucleotides line up with TRBD1. Per germline, CDR1 MNHEY and CDR2 SVGAGI. The CDR3 spans 14 residues. V shed 6 bases and J 5 bases; nucleotides not matched to a gene: 4. This CDR3 is CASRSGTGDQPQHF. CDR3 nucleotides: TGTGCCAGCAGGTCCGGGACAGGGGATCAGCCCCAGCATTTT.

V usage is TRBV5-8 and J usage is TRBJ1-1, with D perhaps TRBD1 (6 bases). CDR1 and CDR2 from the germline V gene are SGHTS and YDEGEE. This CDR3 is 13 amino acids long. V was cut by 5 bases and J by 4 bases, with 12 bases left in between. The DNA of the CDR3 is TGTGCCAGCAGGAGGAGACAGGCCACTGAAGCTTTCTTT. This translates into CASRRRQATEAFF.

In this sample, this clone turned up once. The CDR3 region has the DNA TGTGCCACCGGGACGGATAGCAATCAGCCCCAGCATTTT. This gives the protein CATGTDSNQPQHF. This sequence joins TRBV6-5 and TRBJ1-5; D possibly corresponds to TRBD1 (5 bases). The germline CDR1 and CDR2 sequences are MNHEY and SVGAGI. This CDR3 has 13 residues. The V end was cut by 10 bases, the J end by 0 bases, with 10 bases between.

The chain couples TRBV28 to TRBJ2-7; possible D gene TRBD2, 5 bases. CDR3 length: 18 amino acids. From germline, CDR1 is MDHEN and CDR2 SYDVKM. Trimming took 5 bases from V and 3 from J, leaving 26 bases between them. As DNA, the CDR3 is TGTGCCAGCAGTGGCACCTTTACCCCCCGGGGTATTATCTACGAGCAGTACTTC. Translation: CASSGTFTPRGIIYEQYF. Supplemented by reference TRBV28 and TRBJ2-7, the full variable domain reads DVKVTQSSRYLVKRTGEKVFLECVQDMDHENMFWYRQDPGLGLRLIYFSYDVKMKEKGDIPEGYSVSREKKERFSLILESASTNQTSMYLCASSGTFTPRGIIYEQYFGPGTRLTVT.

The genes are TRBV5-1 and TRBJ2-3; 7 bases agree with TRBD2. Germline V lookup: CDR1 SGHRS, CDR2 YFSETQ. The CDR3 covers 17 residues. V was clipped by 0 bases and J by 0 bases; unmatched bases: 7. The CDR3 here is CASSLATRGYSTDTQYF. The CDR3 DNA sequence: TGCGCCAGCAGCTTGGCAACGCGGGGGTATAGCACAGATACGCAGTATTTT.

This clone was counted once. The chain recombines TRBV28 with TRBJ2-5, with TRBD1 identical over 9 bases. Germline CDR1 reads MDHEN; CDR2 reads SYDVKM. This CDR3 region has 12 residues. The V gene end was trimmed by 8 bases and the J gene end by 7 bases; junction bases not matched to a gene: 5. The CDR3 nucleotides read TGTGCCAGCGATGACAGGGGGGGGACCCAGTACTTC. It specifies CASDDRGGTQYF.

The V gene is TRBV30, the J gene TRBJ2-7; 7 bases fit TRBD1. Germline V gene data show CDR1 as GTSNPN and CDR2 as SVGIG (reference sequence). The CDR3 runs 14 residues. V shed 5 bases, J shed 0 bases, and the junction held 7 bases outside the gene matches. CDR3 region: CAWDRQGLSYEQYF. The CDR3 DNA follows: TGTGCCTGGGATCGACAGGGCCTCTCCTACGAGCAGTACTTC.

The gene calls are TRBV5-1 and TRBJ2-5, with 16 bases that match TRBD2. V lost 4 bases and J lost 5; bases outside the gene matches: 8. The length of the CDR3 is 17 residues. Germline loops: CDR1 SGHRS, CDR2 YFSETQ. The CDR3 DNA reads as TGCGCCAGCAGCCTGGGACTAGCGGGAGGGCCGTCCGAGACCCAGTACTTC. It specifies CASSLGLAGGPSETQYF.

The rearrangement links TRBV21-1 to TRBJ2-1; the table names TRBD2, a call not compared with the DNA. TRBV21-1 is designated a pseudogene. This CDR3 is 19 amino acids long. Here the CDR3 reads CASSERNSGGLNSYNEQFF. The CDR3 coding sequence is TGTGCCAGCAGCGAAAGGAATAGCGGGGGGTTAAACTCCTACAATGAGCAGTTCTTC.

The CDR3 sequence: CAISEGTHYGYTF. The DNA for the CDR3 is TGTGCCATCAGTGAGGGGACCCACTATGGCTACACCTTC. J is TRBJ1-2 and V is TRBV10-3, with a weak D call TRBD1 (5 bases). V was clipped by 2 bases and J by 3 bases, with 7 bases between them. The CDR3 totals 13 residues. Per germline, CDR1 ENHRY and CDR2 SYGVKD.

The J gene is TRBJ2-5, the V gene TRBV5-4; D possibly corresponds to TRBD1 (5 bases). Looked up from germline, CDR1 is SGHNT and CDR2 is YYREEE (reference sequence). The CDR3 is made up of 13 amino acids. The germline V and J ends were trimmed by 4 bases and 4 bases, with 11 bases remaining between them. The CDR3 loop is CASSREDRETQYF. The DNA of the CDR3 is TGTGCCAGCAGCCGCGAAGACAGAGAGACCCAGTACTTC.

This clone was counted once. The chain joins TRBV7-2 to TRBJ2-7; 7 bases fit TRBD2. The germline CDR1 and CDR2 sequences are SGHTA and FQGNSA. This CDR3 is built from 13 residues. The J segment lost 3 bases and the V segment lost 5 bases, leaving 4 bases of the junction unmatched. CDR3 coding DNA: TGTGCCAGCAGCACGGGAGGCTACTACGAGCAGTACTTC. Its translation: CASSTGGYYEQYF.

This chain links TRBV6-1 with TRBJ1-6; no clear D. CDR1 and CDR2 (germline): MNHNS, SASEGT. This CDR3 region has 12 residues. Trimming left V 4 bases short and J 7 bases short, with 5 bases between. CDR3 amino acids: CASSGWNSPLHF. The CDR3 bases are TGTGCCAGCAGTGGCTGGAATTCACCCCTCCACTTT.

The CDR3 region is CASSYDHLSNQPQHF. CDR3 bases: TGTGCCAGCAGTTACGACCATTTGAGCAATCAGCCCCAGCATTTT. J is TRBJ1-5 and V is TRBV6-6, with D unresolved. CDR1 is MNHNY, CDR2 SVGAGI, per germline (reference sequence). The CDR3 extends over 15 amino acids. With 2 bases removed from V and 1 base from J, the gap between germline ends came to 9 bases.

The chain is built from TRBV4-3 and TRBJ2-7; 9 bases map to TRBD1. The CDR3 length is 16 residues. V dropped 4 bases and J dropped 1; count of bases not matched to a gene: 8. CDR1 LGHNA and CDR2 YSLEER come from the germline V gene. CDR3 amino acids: CASSPQLTGGSYEQYF. CDR3 in DNA: TGCGCCAGCAGCCCCCAGTTGACAGGGGGTTCCTACGAGCAGTACTTC.

The V call is TRBV7-9, the J call TRBJ2-1; no definite D call. The CDR3 extends over 16 amino acids. Trimming cost V 1 base and J 4 bases, with 14 bases left between them. The germline CDR1 and CDR2 sequences are SEHNR and FQNEAQ (reference sequence). The CDR3 is CASSLGQSWWYNEQFF. The CDR3 DNA sequence: TGTGCCAGCAGCTTAGGTCAATCCTGGTGGTACAATGAGCAGTTCTTC.

The chain has TRBV5-6 and TRBJ2-6, with D unclear. V was cut by 1 base and J by 0 bases, with 8 bases left in between. The CDR3 length is 16 residues. In germline, CDR1 is SGHDT, CDR2 YYEEEE. The CDR3 coding sequence is TGTGCCAGCAGCTTGATAGGAATCTCTGGGGCCAACGTCCTGACTTTC. This sequence encodes CASSLIGISGANVLTF.

A single count supports this clone. The rearrangement uses TRBV19 and TRBJ2-4, with 9 bases that match TRBD1. The germline CDR1 and CDR2 sequences are LNHDA and SQIVND (reference sequence). The CDR3 is 13 residues long. Losses at the gene ends were 2 bases for V and 9 bases for J; bases not matched to a gene: 2. The CDR3 DNA follows: TGTGCCAGTAGTATAACAGGGGGCCCCATTCAGTACTTC. Amino acids: CASSITGGPIQYF.

This chain links TRBV5-4 with TRBJ2-5; 8 nucleotides match TRBD1. The junction had 7 bases not matched to a gene; V was cut back by 2 bases and J by 4 bases. Germline CDR1 and CDR2: SGHNT and YYREEE (reference sequence). The CDR3 sequence is 15 residues long. CDR3 loop: CASSFQDTGGETQYF. The CDR3 DNA follows: TGTGCCAGCAGCTTCCAAGACACAGGGGGAGAGACCCAGTACTTC.

The chain employs TRBV4-3 and TRBJ2-3; D unresolved. The CDR3 extends over 13 amino acids. The germline CDR1 and CDR2 sequences are LGHNA and YSLEER. V lost 0 bases and J 8 bases, leaving 9 bases between the germline ends. The CDR3 nucleotides are TGCGCCAGCAGCCAAGAGAGCCTGGGTACGCAGTATTTT. This sequence encodes CASSQESLGTQYF.

This clone was seen at least ten times. The V and J genes are TRBV28 and TRBJ1-5; 8 bases align to TRBD1. From germline, CDR1 is MDHEN and CDR2 SYDVKM. J was trimmed by 0 bases and V by 3 bases; bases with no gene match: 4. CDR3 size: 16 residues. The CDR3 DNA follows: TGTGCCAGCAGTTTTTGGGACAGGAATAGCAATCAGCCCCAGCATTTT. Translated: CASSFWDRNSNQPQHF.

The chain joins TRBV27 to TRBJ1-1; TRBD1 aligns across 9 bases. The germline V gene encodes CDR1 MNHEY and CDR2 SMNVEV (reference sequence). J lost 1 base, V lost 3 bases, and 3 bases had no gene match. The CDR3 loop spans 15 amino acids. The CDR3 DNA reads TGTGCCAGCAGTTTGGGACAGGGCCCGAACACTGAAGCTTTCTTT. Translated, it gives CASSLGQGPNTEAFF.

Of note for this clone: This sample includes further DNA sequences coding for the same CDR3. The genes are TRBV4-3 and TRBJ2-7, with D possibly TRBD2 on 5 matching bases. The CDR3 consists of 13 residues. CDR1 is LGHNA and CDR2 is YSLEER in the germline V gene. Trimming took off 0 bases at V and 7 bases at J, with 10 bases between the two ends. Here the CDR3 DNA reads TGCGCCAGCAGCCAAGATCGGGGTCGGGAGCAGTACTTC. Amino acid sequence: CASSQDRGREQYF.

This rearrangement joins TRBV6-1 to TRBJ2-1; unclear D gene. The V gene's germline CDR1 is MNHNS and CDR2 SASEGT. This CDR3 is built from 14 residues. V was pared by 1 base and J by 3 bases, with 7 bases between. Here the CDR3 reads CASSEVNRYNEQFF. DNA of the CDR3: TGTGCCAGCAGTGAAGTGAACCGCTACAATGAGCAGTTCTTC.

The DNA of the CDR3 is TGTGCCAGCAGTCCCCTCGACTGGTACGGCGGGGAGCTGTTTTTT. It translates to CASSPLDWYGGELFF. V and J are TRBV27 and TRBJ2-2; D not resolved. V was trimmed by 5 bases and J by 7 bases, leaving 17 bases between them. Per germline, CDR1 MNHEY and CDR2 SMNVEV (reference sequence). This CDR3 has 15 residues.